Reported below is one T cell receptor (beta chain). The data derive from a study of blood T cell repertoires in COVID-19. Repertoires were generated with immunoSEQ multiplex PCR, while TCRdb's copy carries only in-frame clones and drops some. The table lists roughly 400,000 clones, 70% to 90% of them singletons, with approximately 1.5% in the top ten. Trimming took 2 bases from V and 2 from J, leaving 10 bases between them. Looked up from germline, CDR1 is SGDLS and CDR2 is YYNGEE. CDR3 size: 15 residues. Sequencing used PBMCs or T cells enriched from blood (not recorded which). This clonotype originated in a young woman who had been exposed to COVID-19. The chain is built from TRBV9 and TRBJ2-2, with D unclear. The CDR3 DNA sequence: TGTGCCAGCAGCGTCCTGACTCAAAACACCGGGGAGCTGTTTTTT. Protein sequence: CASSVLTQNTGELFF.